Below are 15 T cell receptor beta chains sequenced from a single sample in a study of CD8+ T cells in alopecia areata. As the sequencing template, cDNA was produced by extracting RNA and reverse transcribing it. Profiled with immunoSEQ multiplex PCR; TCRdb holds only in-frame clones, not every one. The sample records roughly 150,000 clones, more than 45% being singletons. Sample: CD8+ T cells sorted from blood, taken at week 0. Every receptor here comes from a human donor with alopecia areata.

V usage is TRBV15 and J usage is TRBJ2-7; D unclear. V lost 0 bases and J 7 bases, leaving 10 bases between the germline ends. The CDR3 runs 13 residues. The germline V gene encodes CDR1 LNHNV and CDR2 YYDKDF (reference sequence). CDR3 DNA sequence: TGTGCCACCAGCAGAGATCGATTCGCGGAGCAGTACTTC. This codes for CATSRDRFAEQYF.

The chain combines TRBV5-6 with TRBJ2-3; no reliable D call. The V end lost 9 bases, the J end lost 0 bases, and 14 bases lay between the germline ends. The CDR3 runs to 14 residues. Germline lookup yields CDR1 SGHDT and CDR2 YYEEEE. Written as DNA, the CDR3 is TGTGCCACCGGCGGTAGGTTCAGCACAGATACGCAGTATTTT. Residues: CATGGRFSTDTQYF.

Written as DNA, the CDR3 is TGTGCCAGCAGTGACGGACAGGGGGCCACTGAAGCTTTCTTT. It codes for CASSDGQGATEAFF. The rearrangement uses TRBV6-4 and TRBJ1-1; 11 bases fit TRBD1. The J segment lost 4 bases and the V segment lost 2 bases, leaving 0 bases of the junction unmatched. The CDR3 consists of 14 residues. Germline values: CDR1 MRHNA, CDR2 SNTAGT.

This chain joins TRBV5-6 and TRBJ2-1, with 11 bases lining up with TRBD1. Losses at the gene ends were 4 bases for V and 6 bases for J; bases not matched to a gene: 9. Germline CDR1 and CDR2: SGHDT and YYEEEE. CDR3 length: 16 amino acids. The CDR3 region has the DNA TGTGCCAGCAGCCCGGGGACAGGGGGGAGGATCAATGAGCAGTTCTTC. This gives the protein CASSPGTGGRINEQFF.

The V gene is TRBV29-1, the J gene TRBJ1-2; 8 bases match TRBD1. The J segment lost 5 bases and the V segment lost 6 bases, leaving 8 bases of the junction unmatched. Germline CDR1 is SQVTM and CDR2 is ANQGSEA. This CDR3 contains 13 residues. CDR3 DNA: TGCAGCGTCGGCGGCGACAGGGGTTATGGCTACACCTTC. It translates to CSVGGDRGYGYTF.

The chain couples TRBV7-8 to TRBJ1-5; D ambiguous. The CDR3 totals 15 residues. V was clipped by 3 bases and J by 1 base, with 10 bases between them. Germline V CDR1 and CDR2: SGHVS, FQNEAQ. CDR3 in DNA: TGTGCCAGCAGCTTCGGCAGGTGGAGCAATCAGCCCCAGCATTTT. This translates into CASSFGRWSNQPQHF.

The rearrangement uses TRBV5-6 and TRBJ1-2; 8 positions agree with TRBD1. V gave up 6 bases and J gave up 2 bases; unmatched junction bases: 6. The germline V gene encodes CDR1 SGHDT and CDR2 YYEEEE. The CDR3 length is 14 residues. This CDR3 reads CASTSGTGNYGYTF. DNA of the CDR3: TGTGCCAGCACCTCCGGGACAGGCAACTATGGCTACACCTTC.

The chain joins TRBV20-1 to TRBJ1-2; D unclear. Trimming removed 7 bases at V and 6 bases at J, with 3 bases between. CDR1 and CDR2 (germline): DFQATT, SNEGSKA (reference sequence). The CDR3 totals 8 residues. The CDR3 DNA reads TGCAGTGTAGATGGCTACACCTTC. Amino acid sequence: CSVDGYTF.

The chain uses TRBV7-2 and TRBJ2-7; 7 bases align to TRBD1. V was clipped by 2 bases and J by 5 bases; unmatched bases: 12. Germline V gene data show CDR1 as SGHTA and CDR2 as FQGNSA. This CDR3 comprises 16 residues. The CDR3 bases are TGTGCCAGCAGCTTACGTCCGAGACAGGGTAGTCACGAGCAGTACTTC. Its translation: CASSLRPRQGSHEQYF. The full variable domain, in which reference TRBV7-2 and TRBJ2-7 provide the parts outside the CDR3, is GAGVSQSPSNKVTEKGKDVELRCDPISGHTALYWYRQSLGQGLEFLIYFQGNSAPDKSGLPSDRFSAERTGGSVSTLTIQRTQQEDSAVYLCASSLRPRQGSHEQYFGPGTRLTVT.

The chain carries TRBV5-6 and TRBJ2-2; D remains unclear. The length of the CDR3 is 14 residues. V was cut by 2 bases and J by 0 bases, with 5 bases left in between. Per germline, CDR1 SGHDT and CDR2 YYEEEE. The DNA for the CDR3 is TGTGCCAGCAGCTTCACGGCGAACACCGGGGAGCTGTTTTTT. Its translation: CASSFTANTGELFF.

The sample holds a few counts of this clone. The chain carries TRBV10-3 and TRBJ2-7, with D perhaps matching TRBD2 (6 bases). CDR1 and CDR2 from the germline V gene are ENHRY and SYGVKD. The CDR3 totals 13 residues. The V end lost 7 bases, the J end lost 3 bases, and 13 bases lay between the germline ends. CDR3 region: CAIKEAEGYEQYF. The CDR3, as DNA: TGTGCCATCAAGGAGGCGGAGGGCTACGAGCAGTACTTC.

This clone came up a few times. The rearrangement links TRBV2 to TRBJ2-1, with 10 bases matching TRBD2. The CDR3 contains 14 residues. Unmatched junction bases numbered 7, after V lost 3 bases and J lost 11 bases. Germline V gives CDR1 SNHLY, CDR2 FYNNEI. As DNA, the CDR3 is TGTGCCAGCAGTGAGTCGCTAGCGGGGGCGAAGCAGTTCTTC. Translated, it gives CASSESLAGAKQFF.

The chain has TRBV7-3 and TRBJ2-3, with D unresolved. The CDR3 contains 15 residues. The V gene lost 0 bases and the J gene lost 1 base, with 8 bases spanning the gap. Germline V gives CDR1 SGHTA, CDR2 FQGTGA. CDR3 amino acids: CASSLTLSRTDTQYF. Here the CDR3 DNA reads TGTGCCAGCAGCTTAACGTTAAGTCGCACAGATACGCAGTATTTT.

The rearrangement uses TRBV27 and TRBJ1-5; 10 positions match TRBD1. V lost 5 bases and J lost 6; bases outside the gene matches: 4. The CDR3 consists of 14 residues. The germline CDR1 and CDR2 sequences are MNHEY and SMNVEV (reference sequence). The CDR3 DNA reads TGTGCCAGCAGTAAGGGACAGGGGATTCAGCCCCAGCATTTT. Residues: CASSKGQGIQPQHF.

V is TRBV30 and J is TRBJ2-5, with D tentatively TRBD2 (6 bases). Trimming cost V 4 bases and J 5 bases, with 20 bases left between them. Germline V lookup: CDR1 GTSNPN, CDR2 SVGIG (reference sequence). The CDR3 has 15 amino acids. The CDR3 loop reads CAWIGSKSGVETQYF. The CDR3 nucleotides are TGTGCCTGGATCGGGAGTAAATCGGGCGTGGAGACCCAGTACTTC.